These 2 T cell receptor beta chains were sequenced from one sample in a study of cytomegalovirus exposure and HLA in healthy donors. Amplification used 60 Vbeta primers and 13 Jbeta primers. Assay: immunoSEQ multiplex PCR; the TCRdb copy retains only in-frame clones and omits some. The sample has tens of thousands of clones; approximately 80% are singletons. Sequencing was carried out using PBMCs. Receptors were obtained from a woman aged 50 to 60 in good health and CMV-seropositive.

V usage is TRBV4-1 and J usage is TRBJ2-5; 10 positions agree with TRBD2. Trimming at V came to 4 bases and at J to 4 bases, leaving 9 bases not matched to a gene. Germline V lookup: CDR1 MGHRA, CDR2 YSYEKL. CDR3 length: 16 residues. CDR3 region: CASSPLLAGPPETQYF. The CDR3 DNA sequence: TGCGCCAGCAGCCCCTTACTAGCGGGGCCGCCAGAGACCCAGTACTTC.

With respect to this clone: This likely traces to a read error, being one base from a far larger clone. V is TRBV28 and J is TRBJ1-5, with D unclear. Germline V gene lookup returns CDR1 MDHEN and CDR2 SYDVKM. The CDR3 loop spans 14 amino acids. For the CDR3, the DNA is TGTGCCGGCAGTCCTTTCGAGGGCACTCAGCCCCAGCATTTT. It specifies CAGSPFEGTQPQHF.